Included here is one T cell receptor beta chain sequence, with context. This entry is derived from a study of blood T cell repertoires in COVID-19. V lost 5 bases to trimming and J lost 6 bases, with 16 bases between them. In germline, CDR1 is SEHNR, CDR2 FQNEAQ (reference sequence). CDR3 length equals 15 residues. Some clones are missing from TCRdb's copy, which holds only in-frame ones; the method was immunoSEQ multiplex PCR. The sample records some 44,000 clones, roughly 90% being singletons. The source material was peripheral blood. This TCR derives from a human donor in a cohort sampled during active COVID-19. The chain couples TRBV7-9 to TRBJ2-2; D uncertain. As DNA, the CDR3 is TGTGCCAGCAGCCCTGATTGGAGTTCCGCCGGGGAGCTGTTTTTT. This encodes CASSPDWSSAGELFF.